This TCR beta chain emerged from a study of shared clonotypes between healthy human individuals. This CDR3 contains 13 residues. The V end lost 4 bases, the J end lost 8 bases, and 12 bases lay between the germline ends. CDR1 and CDR2 (germline): SGHDN, FVKESK. Generated by immunoSEQ multiplex PCR, the TCRdb table keeps only in-frame clones and is missing some. The sample lists over a million clones, more than 75% occurring once. The chain uses TRBV14 and TRBJ2-1; the D gene is possibly TRBD1 (5 bases). The sequencing sample was made of memory CD4+ T cells from PBMCs. Subset given: CD45RA-negative fraction. The clonotype comes from a man aged 18 to 30 in good health. Some clones in this sample may be carry-over from other donors' samples. The CDR3: CASSPLQVDEQFF. The DNA of the CDR3 is TGTGCCAGCAGCCCCCTACAGGTCGATGAGCAGTTCTTC. The entire variable domain, with the rest obtained from reference TRBV14 and TRBJ2-1, is as follows: EAGVTQFPSHSVIEKGQTVTLRCDPISGHDNLYWYRRVMGKEIKFLLHFVKESKQDESGMPNNRFLAERTGGTYSTLKVQPAELEDSGVYFCASSPLQVDEQFFGPGTRLTVL.